This T cell receptor beta chain was observed in a study of T-cell memory formation after mild COVID-19. Unmatched junction bases numbered 1, after V lost 4 bases and J lost 4 bases. The CDR3 consists of 15 residues. Germline V lookup: CDR1 SGHAT, CDR2 FQNNGV. The table lists this clonotype with a few counts. TCRdb itself ran the 5' RACE reads through MiXCR, one entry per CDR3 protein. The table includes some 120,000 distinct CDR3 sequences, about a sixth detected once. The TCR was taken from a man aged 18 to 30 who had mild COVID-19 (a few samples of this study predate the infection). Cell type and time point are not known. J is TRBJ2-1 and V is TRBV11-2; 13 positions match TRBD2. The specimen sequenced was PBMCs or a T cell subset sorted from them (not recorded which). The CDR3 reads CASSSGLAGYNEQFF. DNA of the CDR3: TGTGCCAGCAGCTCGGGACTAGCGGGATACAATGAGCAGTTCTTC.